The 7 T cell receptor beta chains below all came from one sample that was sequenced in a study of response to subunit inactivated influenza vaccine. MiXCR was run by TCRdb on the RT-PCR reads, yielding one entry per CDR3 protein. The sample holds around 600,000 distinct CDR3 sequences; roughly 10% are singletons and the top ten take approximately 10%. These same records also appear under a second study, on T cells expressing NK-cell markers. Turning to that study: Production of TCR beta cDNA relied on 5'RACE template switching with UMIs.

This material consisted of PBMCs from blood, taken on the day of vaccination. The receptors were sampled from a man aged 50 to 59 who received an inactivated influenza vaccine.

This clonotype was seen more than once but under ten times. This sequence joins TRBV5-1 and TRBJ2-5; D may be TRBD2 (6 bases). Germline V lookup: CDR1 SGHRS, CDR2 YFSETQ. The CDR3 spans 14 residues. V shed 4 bases and J shed 0 bases, with 10 bases lying between them. In DNA, the CDR3 is TGCGCCAGCAGCGCCGGACTATACCAAGAGACCCAGTACTTC. Translating gives CASSAGLYQETQYF. The variable domain in full, with the rest retrieved from reference TRBV5-1 and TRBJ2-5, is KAGVTQTPRYLIKTRGQQVTLSCSPISGHRSVSWYQQTPGQGLQFLFEYFSETQRNKGNFPGRFSGRQFSNSRSEMNVSTLELGDSALYLCASSAGLYQETQYFGPGTRLLVL.

The chain couples TRBV6-2 or TRBV6-3 to TRBJ1-5; D is ambiguous. Germline V CDR1 and CDR2: MNHEY, SVGEGT. The CDR3 contains 16 residues. The V and J ends lost 6 bases and 1 base respectively, with 16 bases between them. This CDR3 reads CASSYDGLLSNQPQHF. CDR3 nucleotide sequence: TGTGCCAGCAGCTACGACGGGCTCCTGAGCAATCAGCCCCAGCATTTT.

The gene calls are TRBV11-2 and TRBJ2-7, with D uncertain. V dropped 5 bases and J dropped 2 bases, with 13 bases sitting between them. CDR3 length: 14 residues. Germline values: CDR1 SGHAT, CDR2 FQNNGV. CDR3 nucleotide sequence: TGTGCCAGCAGCGCTGACATGTGGGCCTACGAGCAGTACTTC. The encoded protein is CASSADMWAYEQYF.

This clonotype was observed a few times. The chain uses TRBV11-2 and TRBJ2-6; D possibly corresponds to TRBD1 (6 bases). CDR3 length: 19 amino acids. Trimming took 5 bases from V and 4 from J, leaving 24 bases between them. Germline CDR1 is SGHAT and CDR2 is FQNNGV. CDR3 amino acids: CASSVITIQGRAGANVLTF. DNA for the CDR3: TGTGCCAGCAGCGTAATCACAATCCAGGGGCGGGCAGGGGCCAACGTCCTGACTTTC.

The chain is built from TRBV12-3 or TRBV12-4 and TRBJ1-2; a possible D gene is TRBD1 (5 bases). The CDR3 is made up of 15 amino acids. Trimming left V 0 bases short and J 8 bases short, with 16 bases between. Here the CDR3 reads CASSLAGQVALGYTF. CDR3 DNA sequence: TGTGCCAGCAGTTTAGCGGGGCAGGTCGCTCTGGGCTACACCTTC.

CDR3 sequence reads: CASSLASAGGPEEQYF. The CDR3, as DNA: TGCGCCAGCAGCTTGGCCTCGGCGGGAGGCCCTGAGGAGCAGTACTTC. V is TRBV5-1 and J is TRBJ2-7; 8 bases line up with TRBD2. The CDR3 contains 16 residues. Trimming cost V 0 bases and J 7 bases; bases outside gene matches: 12. Germline CDR1 is SGHRS and CDR2 is YFSETQ.

This clonotype came up many times. The chain recombines TRBV3-1 with TRBJ2-6; D remains unclear. Germline CDR1 and CDR2: LGHDT and YNNKEL (reference sequence). The CDR3 spans 16 residues. Trimming removed 2 bases at V and 4 bases at J, with 12 bases between. CDR3 sequence: CASSQSQLVGANVLTF. The DNA for the CDR3 is TGTGCCAGCAGCCAAAGTCAGTTAGTCGGGGCCAACGTCCTGACTTTC.